This note documents a single T cell receptor (beta chain) sequence. The antigen is unknown. TCRdb reprocessed the reads with MiXCR, giving one entry per CDR3 protein. The profile shows about 890,000 distinct CDR3 sequences, roughly 31% of them singletons. The data derive from a study of T cell repertoires in cytomegalovirus infection. Study observations and caveats: Dominant in the ex vivo response were TCR beta clonotypes restricted by HLA-C and specific for CMV.

The CDR3 has 21 residues. Germline V gene sequence: CDR1 MNHNY, CDR2 SVGAGI (reference sequence). Unmatched junction bases numbered 21, after V lost 2 bases and J lost 1 base. The genes are TRBV6-6 and TRBJ2-3; 7 bases are shared with TRBD1. Specimen: cultured CD8+ T cells from PBMCs, collected from culture after CMV antigen stimulation. The receptor was derived from a human donor in good health (CMV status not recorded). Some clones in this sample may be carry-over from other donors' samples. This CDR3 reads CASSYPRELSEGAEGTDTQYF. DNA of the CDR3: TGTGCCAGCAGTTACCCACGAGAGCTATCAGAGGGGGCGGAGGGCACAGATACGCAGTATTTT.